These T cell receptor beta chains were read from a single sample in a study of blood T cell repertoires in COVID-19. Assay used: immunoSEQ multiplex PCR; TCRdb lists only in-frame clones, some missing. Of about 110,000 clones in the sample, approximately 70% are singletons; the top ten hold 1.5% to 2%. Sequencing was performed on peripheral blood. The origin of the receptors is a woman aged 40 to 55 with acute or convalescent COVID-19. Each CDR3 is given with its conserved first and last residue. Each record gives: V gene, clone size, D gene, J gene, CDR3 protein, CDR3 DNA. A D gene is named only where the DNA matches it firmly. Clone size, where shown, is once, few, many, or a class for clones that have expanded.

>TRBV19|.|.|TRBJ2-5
CASSIHAGETQYF
TGTGCCAGTAGTATTCATGCGGGAGAGACCCAGTACTTC
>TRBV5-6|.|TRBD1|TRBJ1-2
CASSHRSTGLNYGYTF
TGTGCCAGCAGCCATCGTTCGACAGGGCTGAACTATGGCTACACCTTC
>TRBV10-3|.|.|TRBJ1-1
CAISVSDRNTEAFF
TGTGCCATCAGTGTGTCGGACAGGAACACTGAAGCTTTCTTT
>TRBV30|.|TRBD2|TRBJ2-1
CAWSPRTAGPYNEQFF
TGTGCCTGGAGTCCCCGAACAGCGGGGCCTTACAATGAGCAGTTCTTC
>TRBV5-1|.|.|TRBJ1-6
CASSLDGGYNSPLHF
TGCGCCAGCAGCTTGGATGGGGGGTATAATTCACCCCTCCACTTT
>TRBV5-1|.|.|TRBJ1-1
CASSLDRSATEAFF
TGCGCCAGCAGCTTGGACAGGTCGGCAACTGAAGCTTTCTTT
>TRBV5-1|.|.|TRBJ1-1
CASSLLRTELNTEAFF
TGTGCCAGCAGCCTGTTGAGGACAGAGTTGAACACTGAAGCTTTCTTT
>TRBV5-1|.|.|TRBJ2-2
CASSLGQGGTGELFF
TGCGCCAGCAGCTTGGGGCAGGGCGGCACCGGGGAGCTGTTTTTT
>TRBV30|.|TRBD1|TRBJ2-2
CAWRPRTGAGTGELFF
TGTGCCTGGAGGCCCAGGACAGGCGCCGGGACCGGGGAGCTGTTTTTT
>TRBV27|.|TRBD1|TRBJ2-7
CASREWTGFENEQYF
TGTGCCAGCAGGGAATGGACAGGGTTTGAGAACGAGCAGTACTTC
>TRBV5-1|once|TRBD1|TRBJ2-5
CASGVQTGEETQYF
TGCGCCAGCGGGGTTCAGACAGGGGAAGAGACCCAGTACTTC
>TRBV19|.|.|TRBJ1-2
CASSTLTETSGYTF
TGTGCCAGTAGTACTCTTACAGAAACCAGTGGCTACACCTTC
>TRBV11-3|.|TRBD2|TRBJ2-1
CASSSSGVEQFF
TGTGCCAGCAGCTCCAGCGGGGTTGAGCAGTTCTTC
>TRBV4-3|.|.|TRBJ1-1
CASSRVGGSEAFF
TGCGCCAGCAGCCGAGTCGGGGGTAGTGAAGCTTTCTTT
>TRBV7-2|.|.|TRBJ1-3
CASSLGQNGNTIYF
TGTGCCAGCAGCCTCGGACAGAATGGAAACACCATATATTTT
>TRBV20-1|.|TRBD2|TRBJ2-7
CSAQAGGEQYF
TGCAGTGCTCAAGCGGGGGGCGAGCAGTACTTC
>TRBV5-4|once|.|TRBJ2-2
CASSAGRGGNTGELFF
TGTGCCAGCAGCGCGGGAAGGGGTGGTAACACCGGGGAGCTGTTTTTT